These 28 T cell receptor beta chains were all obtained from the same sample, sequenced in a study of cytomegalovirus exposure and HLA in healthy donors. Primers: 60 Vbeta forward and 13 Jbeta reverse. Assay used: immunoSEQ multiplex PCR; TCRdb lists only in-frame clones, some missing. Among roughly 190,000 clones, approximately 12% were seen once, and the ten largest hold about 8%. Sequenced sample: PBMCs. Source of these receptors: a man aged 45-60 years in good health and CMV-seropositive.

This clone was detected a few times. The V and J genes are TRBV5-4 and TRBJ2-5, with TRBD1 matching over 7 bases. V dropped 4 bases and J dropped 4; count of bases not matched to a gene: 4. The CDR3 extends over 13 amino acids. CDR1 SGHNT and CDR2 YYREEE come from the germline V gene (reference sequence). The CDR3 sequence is CASSVRQGETQYF. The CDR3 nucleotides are TGTGCCAGCAGCGTCAGACAGGGAGAGACCCAGTACTTC.

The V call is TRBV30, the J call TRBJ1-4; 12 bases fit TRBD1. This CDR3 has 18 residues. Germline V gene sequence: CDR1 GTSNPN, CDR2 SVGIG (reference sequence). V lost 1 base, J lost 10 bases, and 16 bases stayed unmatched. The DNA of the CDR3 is TGTGCCTGGAGTGCCAAGGGGACAGGGGGCCCGGGGAAGGTAAAACTGTTTTTT. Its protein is CAWSAKGTGGPGKVKLFF.

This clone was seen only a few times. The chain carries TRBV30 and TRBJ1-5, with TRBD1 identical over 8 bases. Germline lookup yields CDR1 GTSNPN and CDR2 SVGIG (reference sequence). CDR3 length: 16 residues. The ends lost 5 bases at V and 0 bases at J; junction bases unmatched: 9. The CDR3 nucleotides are TGTGCCTGGGCGACAGGGACAGGATTTAGCAATCAGCCCCAGCATTTT. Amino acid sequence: CAWATGTGFSNQPQHF.

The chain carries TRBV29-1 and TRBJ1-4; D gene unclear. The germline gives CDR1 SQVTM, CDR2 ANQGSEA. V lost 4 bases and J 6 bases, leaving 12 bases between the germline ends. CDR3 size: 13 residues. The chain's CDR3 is CSVVLQTDEKLFF. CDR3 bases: TGCAGCGTTGTATTACAGACGGATGAAAAACTGTTTTTT.

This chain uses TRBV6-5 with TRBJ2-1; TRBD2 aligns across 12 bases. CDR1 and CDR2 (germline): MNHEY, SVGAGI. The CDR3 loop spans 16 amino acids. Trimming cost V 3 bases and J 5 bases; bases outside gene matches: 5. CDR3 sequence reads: CASSYYLAGGDNEQFF. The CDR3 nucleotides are TGTGCCAGCAGTTATTACCTAGCGGGGGGGGACAATGAGCAGTTCTTC.

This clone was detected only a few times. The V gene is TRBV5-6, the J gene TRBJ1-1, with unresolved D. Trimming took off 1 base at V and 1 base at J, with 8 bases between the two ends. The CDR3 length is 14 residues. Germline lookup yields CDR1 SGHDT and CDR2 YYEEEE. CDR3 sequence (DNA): TGTGCCAGCAGCTTGATAGCGGGGAACACTGAAGCTTTCTTT. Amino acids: CASSLIAGNTEAFF.

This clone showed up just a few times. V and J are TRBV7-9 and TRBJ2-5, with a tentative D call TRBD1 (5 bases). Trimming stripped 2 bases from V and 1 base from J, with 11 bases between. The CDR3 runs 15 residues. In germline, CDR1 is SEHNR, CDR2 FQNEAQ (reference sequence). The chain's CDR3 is CASSLIGQGQETQYF. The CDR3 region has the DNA TGTGCCAGCAGCTTAATTGGCCAGGGCCAAGAGACCCAGTACTTC.

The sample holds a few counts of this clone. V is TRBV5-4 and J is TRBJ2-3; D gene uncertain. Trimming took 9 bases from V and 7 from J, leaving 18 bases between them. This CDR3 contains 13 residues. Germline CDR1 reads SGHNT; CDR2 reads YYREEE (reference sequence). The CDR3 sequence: CATTVARQNTQYF. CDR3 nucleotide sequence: TGTGCCACTACGGTCGCGCGTCAAAATACGCAGTATTTT.

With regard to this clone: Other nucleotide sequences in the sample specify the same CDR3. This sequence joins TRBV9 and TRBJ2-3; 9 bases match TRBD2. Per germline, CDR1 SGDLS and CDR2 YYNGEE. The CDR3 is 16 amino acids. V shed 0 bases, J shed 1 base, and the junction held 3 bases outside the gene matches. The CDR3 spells CASSVGASGGTDTQYF. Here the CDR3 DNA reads TGTGCCAGCAGCGTAGGTGCTAGCGGGGGCACAGATACGCAGTATTTT.

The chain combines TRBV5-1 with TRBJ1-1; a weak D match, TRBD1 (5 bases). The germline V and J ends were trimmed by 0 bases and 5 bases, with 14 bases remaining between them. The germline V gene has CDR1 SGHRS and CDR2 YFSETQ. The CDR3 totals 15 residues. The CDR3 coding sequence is TGCGCCAGCAGCTTGGGTCCCAGGGTGCGGACTGAAGCTTTCTTT. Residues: CASSLGPRVRTEAFF.

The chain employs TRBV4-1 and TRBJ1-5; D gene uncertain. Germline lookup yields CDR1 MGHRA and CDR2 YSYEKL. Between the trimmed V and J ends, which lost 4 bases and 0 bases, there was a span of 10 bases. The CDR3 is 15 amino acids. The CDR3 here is CASSLQAYSNQPQHF. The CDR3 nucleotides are TGCGCCAGCAGCCTTCAGGCTTATAGCAATCAGCCCCAGCATTTT.

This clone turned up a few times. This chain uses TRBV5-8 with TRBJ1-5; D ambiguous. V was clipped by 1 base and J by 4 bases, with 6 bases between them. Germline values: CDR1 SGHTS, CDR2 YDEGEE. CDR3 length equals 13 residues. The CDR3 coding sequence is TGTGCCAGCAGCTTGACAGTAAATCAGCCCCAGCATTTT. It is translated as CASSLTVNQPQHF. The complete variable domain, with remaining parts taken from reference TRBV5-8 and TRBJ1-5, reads EAGVTQSPTHLIKTRGQQATLRCSPISGHTSVYWYQQALGLGLQFLLWYDEGEERNRGNFPPRFSGRQFPNYSSELNVNALELEDSALYLCASSLTVNQPQHFGDGTRLSIL.

CDR3 bases: TGTGCCAGGACAGGGGGTAGTGGCTACACCTTC. Translating gives CARTGGSGYTF. The chain employs TRBV21-1 and TRBJ1-2; the table's D call, TRBD1, has no DNA check behind it. TRBV21-1 is listed as a pseudogene. The length of the CDR3 is 11 residues.

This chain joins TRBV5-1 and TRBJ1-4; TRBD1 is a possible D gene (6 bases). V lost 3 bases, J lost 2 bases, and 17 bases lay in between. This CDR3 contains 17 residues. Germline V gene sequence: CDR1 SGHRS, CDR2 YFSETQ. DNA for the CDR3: TGCGCCAGCAGCTGGGGGGGTACAGGGTCCACTAATGAAAAACTGTTTTTT. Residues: CASSWGGTGSTNEKLFF.

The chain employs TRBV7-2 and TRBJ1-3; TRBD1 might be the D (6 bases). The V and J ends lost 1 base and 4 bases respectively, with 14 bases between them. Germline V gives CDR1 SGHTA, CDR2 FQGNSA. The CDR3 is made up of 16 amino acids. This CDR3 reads CASSLGSGERGNTIYF. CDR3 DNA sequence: TGTGCCAGCAGCTTAGGTTCAGGGGAGAGAGGAAACACCATATATTTT.

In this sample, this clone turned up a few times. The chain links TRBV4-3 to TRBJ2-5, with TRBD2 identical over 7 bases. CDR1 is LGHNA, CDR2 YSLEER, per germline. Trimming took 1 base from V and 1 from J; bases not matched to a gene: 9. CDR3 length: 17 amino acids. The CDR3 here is CASSQGLAGGGQETQYF. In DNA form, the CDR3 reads TGCGCCAGCAGCCAAGGCCTCGCCGGCGGGGGCCAAGAGACCCAGTACTTC.

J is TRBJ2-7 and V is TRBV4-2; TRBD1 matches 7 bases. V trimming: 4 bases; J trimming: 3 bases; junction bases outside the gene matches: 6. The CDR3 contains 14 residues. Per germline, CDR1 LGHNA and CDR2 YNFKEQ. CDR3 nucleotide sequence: TGTGCCAGCAGCCTTCCGGGACAGCACTACGAGCAGTACTTC. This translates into CASSLPGQHYEQYF.

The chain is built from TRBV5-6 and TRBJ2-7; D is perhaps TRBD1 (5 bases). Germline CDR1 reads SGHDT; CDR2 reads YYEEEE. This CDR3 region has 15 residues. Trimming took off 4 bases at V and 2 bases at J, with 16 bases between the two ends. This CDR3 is CASSPPRVGAYEQYF. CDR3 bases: TGTGCCAGCAGCCCCCCCAGGGTTGGGGCCTACGAGCAGTACTTC. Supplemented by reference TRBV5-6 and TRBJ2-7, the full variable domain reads DAGVTQSPTHLIKTRGQQVTLRCSPKSGHDTVSWYQQALGQGPQFIFQYYEEEERQRGNFPDRFSGHQFPNYSSELNVNALLLGDSALYLCASSPPRVGAYEQYFGPGTRLTVT.

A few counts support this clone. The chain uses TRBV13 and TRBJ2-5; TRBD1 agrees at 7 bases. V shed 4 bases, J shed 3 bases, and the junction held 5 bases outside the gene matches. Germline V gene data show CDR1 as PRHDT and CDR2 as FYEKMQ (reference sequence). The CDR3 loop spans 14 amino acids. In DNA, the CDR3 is TGTGCCAGCAGCTCTCGACAGGGAGAAGAGACCCAGTACTTC. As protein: CASSSRQGEETQYF.

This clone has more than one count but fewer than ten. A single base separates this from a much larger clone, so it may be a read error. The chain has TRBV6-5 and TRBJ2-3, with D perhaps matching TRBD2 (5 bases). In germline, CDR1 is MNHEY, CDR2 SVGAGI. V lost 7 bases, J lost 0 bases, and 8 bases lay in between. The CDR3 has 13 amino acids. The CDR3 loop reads CASTRTSTDTQYF. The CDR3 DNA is TGTGCCAGCACCCGGACTAGCACAGATACGCAGTATTTT.

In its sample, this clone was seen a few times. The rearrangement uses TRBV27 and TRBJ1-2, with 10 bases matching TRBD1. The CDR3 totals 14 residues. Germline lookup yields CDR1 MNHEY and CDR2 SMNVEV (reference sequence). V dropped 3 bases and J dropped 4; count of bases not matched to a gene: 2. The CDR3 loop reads CASSFRDRGYGYTF. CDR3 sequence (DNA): TGTGCCAGCAGTTTCCGGGACAGGGGCTATGGCTACACCTTC.

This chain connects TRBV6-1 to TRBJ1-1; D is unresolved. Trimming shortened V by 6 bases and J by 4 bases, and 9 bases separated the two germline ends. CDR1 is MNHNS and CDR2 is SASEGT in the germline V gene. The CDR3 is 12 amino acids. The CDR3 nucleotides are TGTGCCAGCAGCCAGAGGAGCACTGAAGCTTTCTTT. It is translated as CASSQRSTEAFF.

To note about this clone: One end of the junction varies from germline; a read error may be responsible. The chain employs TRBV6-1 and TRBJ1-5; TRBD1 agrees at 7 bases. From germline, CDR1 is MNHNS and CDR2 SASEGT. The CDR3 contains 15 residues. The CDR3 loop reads CASSWGQRGNRPQHF. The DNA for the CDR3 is TGTGCCAGCAGTTGGGGACAGCGAGGCAATCGGCCCCAGCATTTT.

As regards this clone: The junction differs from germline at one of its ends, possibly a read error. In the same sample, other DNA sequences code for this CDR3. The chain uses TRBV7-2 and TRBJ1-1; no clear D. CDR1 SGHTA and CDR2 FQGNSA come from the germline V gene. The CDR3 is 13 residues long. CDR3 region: CASSLVSSAEAFF. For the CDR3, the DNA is TGTGCCAGCAGCTTAGTTTCGAGCGCTGAGGCTTTCTTT. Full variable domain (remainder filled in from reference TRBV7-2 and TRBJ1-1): GAGVSQSPSNKVTEKGKDVELRCDPISGHTALYWYRQSLGQGLEFLIYFQGNSAPDKSGLPSDRFSAERTGGSVSTLTIQRTQQEDSAVYLCASSLVSSAEAFFGQGTRLTVV.

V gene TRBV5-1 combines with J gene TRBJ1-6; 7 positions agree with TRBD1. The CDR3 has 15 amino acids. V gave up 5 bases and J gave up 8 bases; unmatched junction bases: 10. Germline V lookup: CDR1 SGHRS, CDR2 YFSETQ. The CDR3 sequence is CASRAGTASYSPLHF. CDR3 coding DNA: TGCGCCAGCAGGGCCGGGACAGCCTCTTATTCACCCCTCCACTTT. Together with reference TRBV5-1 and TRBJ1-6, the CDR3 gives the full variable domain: KAGVTQTPRYLIKTRGQQVTLSCSPISGHRSVSWYQQTPGQGLQFLFEYFSETQRNKGNFPGRFSGRQFSNSRSEMNVSTLELGDSALYLCASRAGTASYSPLHFGNGTRLTVT.

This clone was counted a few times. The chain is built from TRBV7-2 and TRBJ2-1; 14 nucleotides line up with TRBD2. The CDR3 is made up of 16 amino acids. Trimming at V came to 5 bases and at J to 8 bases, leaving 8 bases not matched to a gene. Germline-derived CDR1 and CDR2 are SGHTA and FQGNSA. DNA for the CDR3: TGTGCCAGCAGCGGGCCGGGACTAGCGGGGGCCTATGAGCAGTTCTTC. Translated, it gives CASSGPGLAGAYEQFF.

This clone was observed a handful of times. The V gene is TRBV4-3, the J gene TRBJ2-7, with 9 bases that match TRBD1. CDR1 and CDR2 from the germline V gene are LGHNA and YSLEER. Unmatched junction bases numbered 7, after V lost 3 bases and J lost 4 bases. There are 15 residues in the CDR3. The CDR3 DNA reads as TGCGCCAGCAGCCACTACGGGACAGGGACGTACGAGCAGTACTTC. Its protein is CASSHYGTGTYEQYF.

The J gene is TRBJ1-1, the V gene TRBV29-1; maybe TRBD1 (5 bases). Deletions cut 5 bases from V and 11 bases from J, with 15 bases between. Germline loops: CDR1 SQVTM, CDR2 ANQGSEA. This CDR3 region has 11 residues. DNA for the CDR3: TGCAGCGTTAACGGGGGAGATCTGGCTTTCTTT. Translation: CSVNGGDLAFF.